The 26 T cell receptor beta chains below all came from one sample that was sequenced in a study of CXCR3-negative and CXCR3-positive naive CD8 T cells (dated by TCRdb to between 2019 and 2020). The sequencer listed for this sample is NextSeq 550. The Human TCR Profiling Kit (MiLaboratory) was used to make UMI-labeled 5' RACE TRB cDNA libraries. TCRdb reprocessed the reads and lists each CDR3 protein sequence as a single entry, with no DNA. The record for this sample contains roughly 130,000 distinct CDR3 sequences. Together, the top ten hold approximately 0.54% of the sample. Their recognized antigens are unknown. Broad study findings and their caveats: TRB CDR3s from CXCR3-positive naive cells showed higher hydrophobicity (lower Kidera factor 4), lower energy, and higher strength and volume indices than CXCR3-negative naive cells.

Sample: naive CXCR3+ CD8+ T cells from blood. Reading the label with the study, this specimen's cell subset or site is: CD45RO-CCR7+CD27+CD95- naive CD8+ T cells expressing CXCR3 (TNR3+). The receptors were gathered from a human donor in good health. Some clones in this sample may be carry-over from other donors' samples.

V and J are TRBV6-6 and TRBJ1-1; the TCRdb D gene call, TRBD1, has no DNA to confirm it. This CDR3 region has 13 residues. Germline V gene data show CDR1 as MNHNY and CDR2 as SVGAGI (reference sequence). CDR3 sequence reads: CASTRTRNTEAFF.

The chain combines TRBV20-1 with TRBJ2-1; there is no DNA to check the TCRdb D call of TRBD1. This CDR3 has 15 residues. Looked up from germline, CDR1 is DFQATT and CDR2 is SNEGSKA (reference sequence). The CDR3 loop is CSASRTSSGDNEQFF.

V and J are TRBV7-3 and TRBJ2-3; checking the TCRdb D call of TRBD2 is not possible without DNA. The CDR3 contains 15 residues. Germline loops: CDR1 SGHTA, CDR2 FQGTGA. This CDR3 reads CASSPLAVATDTQYF.

The chain joins TRBV27 to TRBJ2-2. Germline CDR1 reads MNHEY; CDR2 reads SMNVEV (reference sequence). The CDR3 consists of 13 residues. CDR3 in amino acids: CASSPAVTGELFF.

The chain is built from TRBV29-1 and TRBJ2-5; TCRdb gives TRBD1 as the D gene, but with no DNA this cannot be confirmed. CDR3 length equals 13 residues. Germline CDR1 SQVTM, CDR2 ANQGSEA. The CDR3 protein is CSVDAGQFETQYF.

The chain employs TRBV5-1 and TRBJ2-7. The CDR3 has 13 residues. CDR1 SGHRS and CDR2 YFSETQ come from the germline V gene. CDR3 region: CASRTLGTYEQYF.

The chain couples TRBV7-2 to TRBJ2-1; TCRdb's D gene call, TRBD1, goes unchecked for lack of DNA. This CDR3 spans 16 amino acids. From germline, CDR1 is SGHTA and CDR2 FQGNSA. The CDR3 spells CASSLVGGPSYNEQFF.

V gene TRBV4-1 combines with J gene TRBJ2-7; TCRdb outputs TRBD1, but without DNA this stays unchecked. The CDR3 runs 17 residues. From germline, CDR1 is MGHRA and CDR2 YSYEKL. The chain's CDR3 is CASSQDVTAVDRYEQYF.

V and J are TRBV21-1 and TRBJ2-7; without DNA, the TCRdb call of TRBD1 cannot be checked. TRBV21-1 is designated a pseudogene. The CDR3 length is 14 residues. CDR3: CASSTRDRRDEQYF.

The CDR3: CSARGEQLSNYGYTF. V usage is TRBV20-1 and J usage is TRBJ1-2. Germline V gives CDR1 DFQATT, CDR2 SNEGSKA (reference sequence). CDR3 size: 15 residues.

This chain connects TRBV6-5 to TRBJ1-1. This CDR3 comprises 16 residues. Germline values: CDR1 MNHEY, CDR2 SVGAGI. The CDR3 spells CASSYSTSFIYTEASF.

This chain links TRBV20-1 with TRBJ2-5; TCRdb designates TRBD1, a call that cannot be tested without DNA. Per germline, CDR1 DFQATT and CDR2 SNEGSKA (reference sequence). There are 11 residues in the CDR3. CDR3 sequence reads: CSDRGLETQYF.

The chain recombines TRBV7-9 with TRBJ2-2. The germline CDR1 and CDR2 sequences are SEHNR and FQNEAQ (reference sequence). This CDR3 is built from 12 residues. The CDR3 here is CASSLGAGELFF.

V gene TRBV20-1 combines with J gene TRBJ2-2; TCRdb outputs TRBD2, but without DNA this stays unchecked. CDR1 is DFQATT, CDR2 SNEGSKA, per germline (reference sequence). The CDR3 sequence is 16 residues long. The CDR3 sequence: CSARAAWRGNTGELFF.

The chain joins TRBV9 to TRBJ2-7; checking the TCRdb D call of TRBD1 is not possible without DNA. Germline V gene data show CDR1 as SGDLS and CDR2 as YYNGEE. There are 16 residues in the CDR3. CDR3 sequence reads: CASSVGQGGIQETQYF.

CDR3 residues: CASSQKYQETQYF. This sequence joins TRBV14 and TRBJ2-5. This CDR3 region has 13 residues. Germline V gene sequence: CDR1 SGHDN, CDR2 FVKESK.

The chain joins TRBV7-8 to TRBJ1-2. CDR1 SGHVS and CDR2 FQNEAQ come from the germline V gene. This CDR3 has 14 amino acids. The CDR3 here is CASSLARDLYGYTF.

This chain joins TRBV15 and TRBJ2-7; the TCRdb call, TRBD2, lacks DNA for checking. The CDR3 length is 16 residues. From germline, CDR1 is LNHNV and CDR2 YYDKDF (reference sequence). The chain's CDR3 is CATSRDWTSGIYEQYF.

The chain is built from TRBV20-1 and TRBJ2-7. CDR3 length: 12 residues. Germline V gene data show CDR1 as DFQATT and CDR2 as SNEGSKA (reference sequence). The CDR3 is CSASGRSYEQYF.

The gene calls are TRBV5-1 and TRBJ2-3; TCRdb picks TRBD1, but there is no DNA to check that call. The germline CDR1 and CDR2 sequences are SGHRS and YFSETQ. The CDR3 length is 15 residues. The CDR3 sequence: CASTSGTGVSDTQYF. The entire variable domain, with the rest obtained from reference TRBV5-1 and TRBJ2-3, is as follows: KAGVTQTPRYLIKTRGQQVTLSCSPISGHRSVSWYQQTPGQGLQFLFEYFSETQRNKGNFPGRFSGRQFSNSRSEMNVSTLELGDSALYLCASTSGTGVSDTQYFGPGTRLTVL.

The rearrangement uses TRBV15 and TRBJ2-7. Per germline, CDR1 LNHNV and CDR2 YYDKDF (reference sequence). There are 12 residues in the CDR3. CDR3 residues: CATSREGAEQYF.

The V call is TRBV6-5, the J call TRBJ2-3; as DNA is missing, the TRBD1 call by TCRdb cannot be tested. The CDR3 consists of 13 residues. Germline V gene data show CDR1 as MNHEY and CDR2 as SVGAGI. This CDR3 is CASSSPDRGTQYF.

This sequence joins TRBV4-3 and TRBJ1-2; without DNA, the TCRdb call of TRBD1 cannot be checked. There are 17 residues in the CDR3. Germline-derived CDR1 and CDR2 are LGHNA and YSLEER. This CDR3 is CASSQDLGTGFPYGYTF.

V is TRBV6-5 and J is TRBJ2-1; the D call of TRBD1 rests on TCRdb alone, since no DNA is present to check it. Germline CDR1 MNHEY, CDR2 SVGAGI. The CDR3 consists of 12 residues. This chain's CDR3 is CASLGQNNEQFF.

This chain links TRBV5-1 with TRBJ2-3; TCRdb's assignment of TRBD2 cannot be checked, as there is no DNA. Germline CDR1 is SGHRS and CDR2 is YFSETQ. The CDR3 covers 16 residues. CDR3 in amino acids: CASSLDSSGSTDTQYF.

The chain joins TRBV3-1 to TRBJ2-1; checking the TCRdb D call of TRBD2 is not possible without DNA. CDR1 and CDR2 (germline): LGHDT, YNNKEL (reference sequence). The CDR3 extends over 16 amino acids. CDR3 sequence reads: CASSKLSGASYNEQFF.